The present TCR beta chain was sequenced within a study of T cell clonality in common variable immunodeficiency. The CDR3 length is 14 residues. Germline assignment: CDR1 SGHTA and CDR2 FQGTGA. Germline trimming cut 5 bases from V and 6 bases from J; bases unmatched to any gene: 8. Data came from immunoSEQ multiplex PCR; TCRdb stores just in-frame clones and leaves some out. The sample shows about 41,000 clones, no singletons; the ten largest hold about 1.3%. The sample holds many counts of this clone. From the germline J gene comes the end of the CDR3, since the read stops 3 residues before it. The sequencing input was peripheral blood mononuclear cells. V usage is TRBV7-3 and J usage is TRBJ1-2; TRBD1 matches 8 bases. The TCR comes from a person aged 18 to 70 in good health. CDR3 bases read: TGTGCCAGCAGCCCTCAGGGGGCCAGGGATGGC. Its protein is CASSPQGARDG. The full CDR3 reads CASSPQGARDGYTF. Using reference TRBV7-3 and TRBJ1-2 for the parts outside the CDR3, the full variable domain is GAGVSQTPSNKVTEKGKYVELRCDPISGHTALYWYRQSLGQGPEFLIYFQGTGAADDSGLPNDRFFAVRPEGSVSTLKIQRTERGDSAVYLCASSPQGARDGYTFGSGTRLTVV.